Listed below are T cell receptor beta chains from one sample, sequenced in a study of response to subunit inactivated influenza vaccine. TCRdb itself ran the RT-PCR reads through MiXCR, one entry per CDR3 protein. The sample lists approximately 520,000 distinct CDR3 sequences, approximately 15% seen once, with less than 4% in the top ten. The sequenced sample was CD4+ T cells sorted from PBMCs, obtained around 2 years after vaccination. These receptors were taken from a man aged 45 to 70 who received an inactivated influenza vaccine. Both conserved end residues are part of each CDR3. Fields, in order: V gene, clone size, D gene, J gene, CDR3 protein, CDR3 DNA. A D gene is named only where the DNA matches it firmly. Clone size is shown for a subset of rows, as once, few, many or a class of expanded clone.

v_call: TRBV9
clone_size: few
d_call: -
j_call: TRBJ2-1
cdr3_aa: CASSVGGVYNEQFF
cdr3_nt: TGTGCCAGCAGCGTAGGGGGAGTCTACAATGAGCAGTTCTTC

v_call: TRBV11-3
clone_size: -
d_call: TRBD2
j_call: TRBJ2-1
cdr3_aa: CASSKHSGGGNEQFF
cdr3_nt: TGTGCCAGCAGCAAACATAGCGGGGGGGGCAATGAGCAGTTCTTC

v_call: TRBV6-5
clone_size: few
d_call: TRBD1
j_call: TRBJ1-6
cdr3_aa: CASSYSRQGYSPLHF
cdr3_nt: TGTGCCAGCAGTTACTCGAGACAGGGGTATTCACCCCTCCACTTT

v_call: TRBV7-2
clone_size: few
d_call: -
j_call: TRBJ1-1
cdr3_aa: CASSATPNTEAFF
cdr3_nt: TGTGCCAGCAGCGCTACACCGAACACTGAAGCTTTCTTT

v_call: TRBV6-1
clone_size: -
d_call: -
j_call: TRBJ1-2
cdr3_aa: CASISQAYGYTF
cdr3_nt: TGTGCCAGCATTTCACAGGCCTATGGCTACACCTTC

v_call: TRBV2
clone_size: few
d_call: TRBD1
j_call: TRBJ2-7
cdr3_aa: CASRQDRVVNEQYF
cdr3_nt: TGTGCCAGCAGACAGGACAGGGTGGTCAACGAGCAGTACTTC

v_call: TRBV5-4
clone_size: few
d_call: -
j_call: TRBJ2-2
cdr3_aa: CASSLAGKRSTGELFF
cdr3_nt: TGTGCCAGCAGCTTGGCGGGAAAGCGGAGCACCGGGGAGCTGTTTTTT

v_call: TRBV7-3
clone_size: few
d_call: -
j_call: TRBJ1-2
cdr3_aa: CASTLSAGTIYGYTF
cdr3_nt: TGTGCCAGCACCTTATCGGCCGGGACAATCTATGGCTACACCTTC

v_call: TRBV10-3
clone_size: -
d_call: -
j_call: TRBJ2-3
cdr3_aa: CAIRSWSGRFPDTQYF
cdr3_nt: TGTGCCATCAGGAGTTGGAGCGGAAGGTTCCCAGATACGCAGTATTTT

v_call: TRBV20-1
clone_size: many
d_call: TRBD2
j_call: TRBJ2-2
cdr3_aa: CSARPGGGSGELFF
cdr3_nt: TGCAGTGCTAGACCGGGAGGGGGGTCCGGGGAGCTGTTTTTT

v_call: TRBV7-7
clone_size: few
d_call: -
j_call: TRBJ2-4
cdr3_aa: CAFSDSPENIQYF
cdr3_nt: TGTGCTTTTTCCGACAGCCCAGAGAACATTCAGTACTTC

v_call: TRBV6-5
clone_size: few
d_call: -
j_call: TRBJ2-2
cdr3_aa: CASSYSISGQGGTGELFF
cdr3_nt: TGTGCCAGCAGTTACTCGATAAGTGGGCAGGGAGGTACCGGGGAGCTGTTTTTT

v_call: TRBV20-1
clone_size: -
d_call: -
j_call: TRBJ2-4
cdr3_aa: CSANVRGIAKNIQYF
cdr3_nt: TGCAGTGCTAACGTCAGGGGTATAGCCAAAAACATTCAGTACTTC

v_call: TRBV2
clone_size: -
d_call: -
j_call: TRBJ2-2
cdr3_aa: CASSAEGGINTGELFF
cdr3_nt: TGTGCCAGCAGTGCCGAAGGTGGGATTAACACCGGGGAGCTGTTTTTT

v_call: TRBV12-3/TRBV12-4
clone_size: -
d_call: TRBD2
j_call: TRBJ2-6
cdr3_aa: CASSLDLGRASGANVLTF
cdr3_nt: TGTGCCAGCAGTTTAGATCTGGGGAGGGCCTCTGGGGCCAACGTCCTGACTTTC

v_call: TRBV12-3/TRBV12-4
clone_size: -
d_call: TRBD2
j_call: TRBJ2-1
cdr3_aa: CASRAGLPYNEQFF
cdr3_nt: TGTGCCAGCAGAGCGGGACTCCCCTACAATGAGCAGTTCTTC

v_call: TRBV30
clone_size: -
d_call: -
j_call: TRBJ2-1
cdr3_aa: CAWTVSSGYNEQFF
cdr3_nt: TGTGCCTGGACGGTTTCATCTGGGTACAATGAGCAGTTCTTC

v_call: TRBV15
clone_size: -
d_call: -
j_call: TRBJ2-5
cdr3_aa: CATSRGAGLQETQYF
cdr3_nt: TGTGCCACCAGCAGAGGGGCAGGACTGCAAGAGACCCAGTACTTC

v_call: TRBV5-1
clone_size: few
d_call: TRBD1
j_call: TRBJ1-1
cdr3_aa: CASSLGQGNAEAFF
cdr3_nt: TGCGCCAGCAGCTTAGGACAGGGGAACGCTGAAGCTTTCTTT

v_call: TRBV7-8
clone_size: few
d_call: -
j_call: TRBJ2-7
cdr3_aa: CASSFRGAGADEQYF
cdr3_nt: TGTGCCAGCAGCTTCCGGGGAGCGGGTGCGGACGAGCAGTACTTC

v_call: TRBV10-3
clone_size: many
d_call: TRBD2
j_call: TRBJ2-7
cdr3_aa: CAISSSGSTYEQYF
cdr3_nt: TGTGCCATCAGCTCAAGCGGGAGTACCTACGAGCAGTACTTC

v_call: TRBV30
clone_size: -
d_call: TRBD1
j_call: TRBJ2-7
cdr3_aa: CAWSRDRGYEQYF
cdr3_nt: TGTGCTTGGAGTCGGGACAGGGGTTACGAGCAGTACTTC

v_call: TRBV9
clone_size: -
d_call: TRBD2
j_call: TRBJ2-2
cdr3_aa: CASSPRLVAGGAGELFF
cdr3_nt: TGTGCCAGCAGCCCCCGTTTGGTAGCGGGAGGGGCCGGGGAGCTGTTTTTT

v_call: TRBV29-1
clone_size: -
d_call: TRBD1
j_call: TRBJ1-4
cdr3_aa: CSVSRDRGQEEKLFF
cdr3_nt: TGCAGCGTTTCCCGGGACAGGGGGCAAGAAGAAAAACTGTTTTTT

v_call: TRBV12-3/TRBV12-4
clone_size: -
d_call: TRBD2
j_call: TRBJ2-1
cdr3_aa: CASNIAGATEQFF
cdr3_nt: TGTGCCAGCAACATAGCGGGAGCTACTGAGCAGTTCTTC

v_call: TRBV3-1
clone_size: -
d_call: -
j_call: TRBJ2-7
cdr3_aa: CASSPSSGLLEQYF
cdr3_nt: TGTGCCAGCAGCCCCTCTTCCGGACTGCTCGAGCAGTACTTC

v_call: TRBV28
clone_size: few
d_call: -
j_call: TRBJ2-7
cdr3_aa: CASKLDGYEQYF
cdr3_nt: TGTGCCAGCAAACTTGACGGGTACGAGCAGTACTTC

v_call: TRBV27
clone_size: few
d_call: -
j_call: TRBJ2-1
cdr3_aa: CASRMTGAWDEQFF
cdr3_nt: TGTGCCAGCAGGATGACAGGAGCCTGGGATGAGCAGTTCTTC

v_call: TRBV20-1
clone_size: -
d_call: -
j_call: TRBJ1-3
cdr3_aa: CSASRAEGIDTIYF
cdr3_nt: TGCAGTGCTAGTAGGGCGGAGGGAATCGACACCATATATTTT

v_call: TRBV4-3
clone_size: -
d_call: -
j_call: TRBJ2-7
cdr3_aa: CASSQVWPAPYEQYF
cdr3_nt: TGCGCCAGCAGCCAAGTTTGGCCAGCACCCTACGAGCAGTACTTC

v_call: TRBV12-3/TRBV12-4
clone_size: few
d_call: TRBD2
j_call: TRBJ2-3
cdr3_aa: CASSTSGGRDTQYF
cdr3_nt: TGTGCCAGCAGTACTAGCGGGGGAAGAGATACGCAGTATTTT

v_call: TRBV12-3/TRBV12-4
clone_size: -
d_call: -
j_call: TRBJ2-7
cdr3_aa: CATSRGYYEQYF
cdr3_nt: TGTGCCACCTCCCGGGGTTACTACGAGCAGTACTTC

v_call: TRBV3-1
clone_size: few
d_call: -
j_call: TRBJ2-3
cdr3_aa: CASSQVGLASRTDTQYF
cdr3_nt: TGTGCCAGCAGCCAAGTGGGGCTAGCTTCACGCACAGATACGCAGTATTTT

v_call: TRBV25-1
clone_size: -
d_call: -
j_call: TRBJ2-7
cdr3_aa: CASSESGVKPYEQYF
cdr3_nt: TGTGCCAGCAGTGAATCCGGGGTAAAGCCCTACGAGCAGTACTTC

v_call: TRBV11-2
clone_size: few
d_call: TRBD2
j_call: TRBJ2-1
cdr3_aa: CASSGAGLAGVGSYNEQFF
cdr3_nt: TGTGCCAGCAGCGGGGCGGGACTAGCGGGAGTTGGATCCTACAATGAGCAGTTCTTC

v_call: TRBV4-3
clone_size: -
d_call: -
j_call: TRBJ2-3
cdr3_aa: CASSRGEGWADTQYF
cdr3_nt: TGCGCCAGCAGCCGAGGAGAGGGGTGGGCAGATACGCAGTATTTT

v_call: TRBV5-1
clone_size: -
d_call: -
j_call: TRBJ2-2
cdr3_aa: CASRPDDKRTNTGELFF
cdr3_nt: TGCGCCAGCAGACCGGACGACAAGAGAACGAACACCGGGGAGCTGTTTTTT

v_call: TRBV7-9
clone_size: -
d_call: -
j_call: TRBJ1-1
cdr3_aa: CASSFFAGTEAFF
cdr3_nt: TGTGCCAGCAGCTTTTTTGCGGGCACTGAAGCTTTCTTT

v_call: TRBV6-1
clone_size: -
d_call: -
j_call: TRBJ2-7
cdr3_aa: CASRPRGGTYEQYF
cdr3_nt: TGTGCCAGCAGACCGCGAGGAGGGACCTACGAGCAGTACTTC

v_call: TRBV11-2
clone_size: few
d_call: TRBD2
j_call: TRBJ2-7
cdr3_aa: CASSSDGTSGSRWGYEQYF
cdr3_nt: TGTGCCAGCAGCTCGGACGGGACTAGCGGGAGTCGGTGGGGCTACGAGCAGTACTTC

v_call: TRBV6-6
clone_size: few
d_call: -
j_call: TRBJ2-3
cdr3_aa: CASSPERGTQYF
cdr3_nt: TGTGCCAGCAGTCCCGAAAGGGGTACGCAGTATTTT

v_call: TRBV15
clone_size: -
d_call: -
j_call: TRBJ2-5
cdr3_aa: CATSRGSSRQTQYF
cdr3_nt: TGTGCCACCAGCAGAGGTTCCAGCCGCCAGACCCAGTACTTC

v_call: TRBV6-2/TRBV6-3
clone_size: few
d_call: TRBD2
j_call: TRBJ2-3
cdr3_aa: CASSYNLRGGSTDTQYF
cdr3_nt: TGTGCCAGCAGTTACAATTTGCGGGGGGGCTCCACAGATACGCAGTATTTT

v_call: TRBV20-1
clone_size: many
d_call: TRBD2
j_call: TRBJ2-3
cdr3_aa: CSATLKGGGRTDTQYF
cdr3_nt: TGCAGTGCAACCCTAAAGGGGGGCGGGAGGACAGATACGCAGTATTTT

v_call: TRBV14
clone_size: -
d_call: -
j_call: TRBJ2-5
cdr3_aa: CASSRLGVNGVFQYF
cdr3_nt: TGTGCCAGCAGCCGCCTGGGTGTGAACGGGGTATTCCAGTACTTC

v_call: TRBV7-8
clone_size: few
d_call: -
j_call: TRBJ1-2
cdr3_aa: CASSLVAGNYGYTF
cdr3_nt: TGTGCCAGCAGCTTAGTCGCAGGGAACTATGGCTACACCTTC

v_call: TRBV12-3/TRBV12-4
clone_size: medium-sized
d_call: -
j_call: TRBJ2-1
cdr3_aa: CASSRRATNEQFF
cdr3_nt: TGTGCCAGCAGCCGAAGGGCCACCAATGAGCAGTTCTTC

v_call: TRBV12-3/TRBV12-4
clone_size: few
d_call: -
j_call: TRBJ1-5
cdr3_aa: CASSLRDYQPQHF
cdr3_nt: TGTGCCAGCAGTTTACGGGATTATCAGCCCCAGCATTTT

v_call: TRBV20-1
clone_size: -
d_call: TRBD2
j_call: TRBJ2-3
cdr3_aa: CSARDPGTRGFSAQYF
cdr3_nt: TGCAGTGCTAGGGATCCCGGGACTAGAGGGTTCTCTGCGCAGTATTTT

v_call: TRBV28
clone_size: few
d_call: -
j_call: TRBJ2-4
cdr3_aa: CASRQGSKNIQYF
cdr3_nt: TGTGCCAGCAGACAGGGTTCCAAAAACATTCAGTACTTC

v_call: TRBV12-3/TRBV12-4
clone_size: few
d_call: -
j_call: TRBJ2-7
cdr3_aa: CASRAAGPSNEQYF
cdr3_nt: TGTGCCAGCAGGGCTGCCGGGCCCTCTAACGAGCAGTACTTC

v_call: TRBV6-1
clone_size: -
d_call: TRBD2
j_call: TRBJ2-3
cdr3_aa: CASSHHRGGKSTDTQYF
cdr3_nt: TGTGCCAGCAGCCACCACCGCGGGGGGAAATCCACAGATACGCAGTATTTT

v_call: TRBV20-1
clone_size: many
d_call: -
j_call: TRBJ2-3
cdr3_aa: CSASRGQDTQYF
cdr3_nt: TGCAGTGCTAGTCGGGGGCAAGATACGCAGTATTTT

v_call: TRBV25-1
clone_size: -
d_call: -
j_call: TRBJ2-2
cdr3_aa: CASTTDPGELFF
cdr3_nt: TGTGCCAGCACGACAGATCCCGGGGAGCTGTTTTTT

v_call: TRBV30
clone_size: many
d_call: TRBD1
j_call: TRBJ2-5
cdr3_aa: CAWSAGTGSRETQYF
cdr3_nt: TGTGCCTGGAGTGCAGGGACAGGGTCGCGTGAGACCCAGTACTTC

v_call: TRBV6-1
clone_size: many
d_call: -
j_call: TRBJ2-2
cdr3_aa: CATTGGLNTGELFF
cdr3_nt: TGTGCCACCACCGGGGGGCTGAACACCGGGGAGCTGTTTTTT

v_call: TRBV24-1
clone_size: -
d_call: -
j_call: TRBJ2-1
cdr3_aa: CATSDPQPGTFKGGNEQFF
cdr3_nt: TGTGCCACCAGTGACCCTCAACCCGGGACCTTCAAAGGGGGGAATGAGCAGTTCTTC

v_call: TRBV6-2/TRBV6-3
clone_size: many
d_call: -
j_call: TRBJ2-1
cdr3_aa: CASSEKGLSNEQFF
cdr3_nt: TGTGCCAGCAGCGAGAAGGGGTTGAGTAATGAGCAGTTCTTC

v_call: TRBV19
clone_size: few
d_call: -
j_call: TRBJ2-7
cdr3_aa: CASSMGTSLPYF
cdr3_nt: TGTGCCAGTAGTATGGGAACTAGCCTACCTTACTTC

v_call: TRBV12-3/TRBV12-4
clone_size: -
d_call: TRBD2
j_call: TRBJ2-1
cdr3_aa: CASRITSASYNEQFF
cdr3_nt: TGTGCCAGCAGGATTACTAGCGCCTCCTACAATGAGCAGTTCTTC